These 32 T cell receptor beta chains were sequenced from one sample in a study of T-cell reconstitution after alpha-beta-depleted transplantation in children. The TCRbeta library incorporated unique molecular identifiers. TCRdb redid the calling of the PCR reads with MiXCR, one entry per CDR3 protein. Here the sample spans about 830,000 distinct CDR3 sequences, 15% to 20% being singletons. Specimen: PBMCs, mostly from graft donor cells, collected 360 days after TCRalphabeta/CD19-depleted stem cell transplant. These receptors came from a male patient aged 10 to 17 who had a stem cell transplant for acute lymphoblastic leukemia, so the T cells may come from the graft donor.

The chain employs TRBV4-1 and TRBJ2-5, with a weak D call TRBD1 (5 bases). Germline V gene data show CDR1 as MGHRA and CDR2 as YSYEKL. Trimming pared 2 bases from V and 6 bases from J, leaving 10 bases between. The CDR3 runs to 13 residues. The chain's CDR3 is CASSQLGVQTQYF. CDR3 in DNA: TGCGCCAGCAGCCAACTAGGGGTACAGACCCAGTACTTC.

The sample holds a few counts of this clonotype. The genes are TRBV15 and TRBJ2-7; 12 bases match TRBD1. Looked up from germline, CDR1 is LNHNV and CDR2 is YYDKDF (reference sequence). V shed 3 bases, J shed 5 bases, and the junction held 8 bases outside the gene matches. The CDR3 totals 16 residues. The CDR3, as DNA: TGTGCCACCAGCAGGGGACAGGGGGCGAAGTTAAACGAGCAGTACTTC. This encodes CATSRGQGAKLNEQYF.

V is TRBV5-1 and J is TRBJ1-3; D gene unclear. Germline CDR1 is SGHRS and CDR2 is YFSETQ. Between the trimmed V and J ends, which lost 0 bases and 0 bases, there was a span of 13 bases. CDR3 size: 17 residues. CDR3 DNA sequence: TGCGCCAGCAGCTTGGTCCCCCCAGGCGCCTCTGGAAACACCATATATTTT. This translates into CASSLVPPGASGNTIYF.

The chain links TRBV29-1 to TRBJ1-4, with TRBD1 matching 8 bases. CDR1 is SQVTM, CDR2 ANQGSEA, per germline. The CDR3 is 14 amino acids. V dropped 3 bases and J dropped 8; count of bases not matched to a gene: 8. The CDR3 sequence is CSVDTGTGLEKLFF. Here the CDR3 DNA reads TGCAGCGTTGACACCGGGACAGGCCTAGAAAAACTGTTTTTT.

This clonotype was seen ten or more times. The chain is built from TRBV12-3 or TRBV12-4 and TRBJ2-7; D is possibly TRBD2 (5 bases). With 0 bases removed from V and 3 bases from J, the gap between germline ends came to 9 bases. This CDR3 region has 14 residues. The CDR3 spells CASSLAGALYEQYF. CDR3 sequence (DNA): TGTGCCAGCAGTTTAGCGGGAGCCCTCTACGAGCAGTACTTC.

This clonotype was detected a few times. This chain uses TRBV5-1 with TRBJ2-3; tentative D call: TRBD2 (5 bases). The CDR3 extends over 14 amino acids. The germline V and J ends were trimmed by 0 bases and 7 bases, with 12 bases remaining between them. Germline values: CDR1 SGHRS, CDR2 YFSETQ. CDR3 residues: CASSLAIRGHTQYF. In nucleotides, the CDR3 is TGCGCCAGCAGCTTGGCCATACGGGGTCATACGCAGTATTTT.

The chain links TRBV12-5 to TRBJ1-2; 11 nucleotides match TRBD1. From germline, CDR1 is LGHNT and CDR2 FRNRAP. This CDR3 region has 14 residues. Trimming removed 7 bases from V and 5 bases from J; junction bases left unmatched: 6. The CDR3 loop is CASAPGQGVYGYTF. CDR3 DNA: TGTGCTAGTGCCCCGGGACAGGGGGTATATGGCTACACCTTC.

This clonotype came up a few times. The rearrangement links TRBV5-6 to TRBJ1-1; D is ambiguous. The V gene lost 2 bases and the J gene lost 3 bases, with 14 bases spanning the gap. The CDR3 has 15 residues. CDR1 SGHDT and CDR2 YYEEEE come from the germline V gene. DNA of the CDR3: TGTGCCAGCAGCTTTTTCGAGAGGACCTACACTGAAGCTTTCTTT. Translated: CASSFFERTYTEAFF.

This chain uses TRBV25-1 with TRBJ2-4, with D possibly TRBD2 on 7 matching bases. The length of the CDR3 is 16 residues. V lost 6 bases and J lost 0, with 15 bases in between. The V gene's germline CDR1 is MGHDK and CDR2 SYGVNS. This chain's CDR3 is CASSPGGGRAKNIQYF. CDR3 nucleotide sequence: TGTGCCAGCAGCCCTGGCGGGGGCCGAGCCAAAAACATTCAGTACTTC.

This clonotype was seen more than once but under ten times. The chain links TRBV12-3 or TRBV12-4 to TRBJ2-5, with D possibly being TRBD1 (6 bases). Trimming shortened V by 4 bases and J by 4 bases, and 10 bases separated the two germline ends. The CDR3 spans 13 residues. The CDR3 loop is CASSWGRSETQYF. As DNA, the CDR3 is TGTGCCAGCAGTTGGGGGCGATCAGAGACCCAGTACTTC.

This clonotype appeared a few times. The chain combines TRBV9 with TRBJ2-5; 7 nucleotides line up with TRBD1. Looked up from germline, CDR1 is SGDLS and CDR2 is YYNGEE. Losses at the gene ends were 4 bases for V and 4 bases for J; bases not matched to a gene: 7. The CDR3 consists of 14 residues. CDR3 loop: CASSSYEGAETQYF. The CDR3 DNA reads TGTGCCAGCAGCAGTTACGAGGGGGCAGAGACCCAGTACTTC.

This sequence joins TRBV6-6 and TRBJ2-7; D uncertain. Germline CDR1 MNHNY, CDR2 SVGAGI (reference sequence). Deletions cut 8 bases from V and 0 bases from J, with 8 bases between. There are 12 residues in the CDR3. DNA for the CDR3: TGTGCCAGCGGGTTCTCCTCCTACGAGCAGTACTTC. Translated: CASGFSSYEQYF.

A few counts support this clonotype. This chain joins TRBV11-3 and TRBJ2-1; maybe TRBD2 (6 bases). CDR3 size: 14 residues. The V gene's germline CDR1 is SGHNT and CDR2 YENEEA. V lost 0 bases and J 8 bases, leaving 11 bases between the germline ends. The CDR3 DNA sequence: TGTGCCAGCAGCTTAGAGGCGGGAAGGGATGAGCAGTTCTTC. Its protein is CASSLEAGRDEQFF.

V is TRBV11-2 and J is TRBJ1-2; D is undetermined. The CDR3 runs 14 residues. CDR1 and CDR2 (germline): SGHAT, FQNNGV. V was cut by 4 bases and J by 1 base, with 10 bases left in between. The CDR3: CASSSLWVNYGYTF. Here the CDR3 DNA reads TGTGCCAGCAGCTCATTGTGGGTTAACTATGGCTACACCTTC.

This clonotype was detected only a few times. The chain links TRBV10-3 to TRBJ1-2, with no clear D. The CDR3 length is 13 residues. Trimming left V 7 bases short and J 6 bases short, with 15 bases between. Germline V gene lookup returns CDR1 ENHRY and CDR2 SYGVKD. This CDR3 reads CAITLTGFDGYTF. The CDR3 DNA reads as TGTGCCATCACCCTCACCGGTTTTGATGGCTACACCTTC.

The J gene is TRBJ2-1, the V gene TRBV27; a weak D match, TRBD2 (5 bases). The length of the CDR3 is 14 residues. Deletions cut 7 bases from V and 4 bases from J, with 14 bases between. The germline V gene encodes CDR1 MNHEY and CDR2 SMNVEV (reference sequence). The CDR3, as DNA: TGTGCCAGCACAGGCGGGCAGAGGTACAATGAGCAGTTCTTC. Residues: CASTGGQRYNEQFF.

This sequence joins TRBV4-1 and TRBJ1-3; D perhaps matches TRBD1 (5 bases). There are 17 residues in the CDR3. V lost 3 bases and J lost 0, with 15 bases in between. Germline CDR1 MGHRA, CDR2 YSYEKL. The CDR3 reads CASSHGYTGYSGNTIYF. In DNA form, the CDR3 reads TGCGCCAGCAGCCACGGTTATACAGGCTACTCTGGAAACACCATATATTTT.

This sequence joins TRBV4-2 and TRBJ2-7; 10 bases agree with TRBD2. The CDR3 runs to 16 residues. The V gene end was trimmed by 3 bases and the J gene end by 0 bases; junction bases not matched to a gene: 5. CDR1 is LGHNA and CDR2 is YNFKEQ in the germline V gene. The CDR3 DNA is TGTGCCAGCAGCCAGGTCGGGACTAGCGCCTCCTACGAGCAGTACTTC. This sequence encodes CASSQVGTSASYEQYF.

The chain links TRBV7-6 to TRBJ2-7; D gene ambiguous. The CDR3 is 16 amino acids. The ends were cut back, 0 bases at V and 3 bases at J, with 15 bases in the middle. Germline CDR1 is SGHVS and CDR2 is FNYEAQ. The CDR3 loop reads CASSLARSEWNYEQYF. CDR3 nucleotides: TGTGCCAGCAGCTTAGCGCGAAGCGAGTGGAACTACGAGCAGTACTTC.

As concerns this clonotype: Possible read error: a much larger clone is one base away. The chain recombines TRBV29-1 with TRBJ2-5; the D is unclear. V was pared by 1 base and J by 0 bases, with 9 bases between. Germline V lookup: CDR1 SQVTM, CDR2 ANQGSEA. CDR3 size: 14 residues. CDR3 in amino acids: CSVEARVHQETQYF. The CDR3 bases are TGCAGCGTTGAAGCAAGGGTTCACCAAGAGACCCAGTACTTC.

This clonotype was counted a few times. The rearrangement uses TRBV24-1 and TRBJ2-6, with 8 bases fitting TRBD1. The ends lost 4 bases at V and 8 bases at J; junction bases unmatched: 9. This CDR3 region has 16 residues. Looked up from germline, CDR1 is KGHDR and CDR2 is SFDVKD. The CDR3, as DNA: TGTGCCACCAGTGACGAGCGGACAGGGACTCCCAACGTCCTGACTTTC. Translating gives CATSDERTGTPNVLTF.

CDR3 sequence reads: CSAPAGTGDNEQFF. The CDR3 DNA reads as TGCAGTGCTCCGGCTGGGACAGGGGATAATGAGCAGTTCTTC. The rearrangement joins TRBV20-1 to TRBJ2-1; 10 nucleotides agree with TRBD1. The CDR3 has 14 residues. The J segment lost 7 bases and the V segment lost 5 bases, leaving 8 bases of the junction unmatched. Germline values: CDR1 DFQATT, CDR2 SNEGSKA (reference sequence).

As regards this clonotype: The junction shows a germline mismatch at one end, possibly a read error. This chain joins TRBV11-2 and TRBJ2-7; tentatively, D is TRBD2 (5 bases). This CDR3 is built from 12 residues. From germline, CDR1 is SGHAT and CDR2 FQNNGV. The chain's CDR3 is CASSHDGLLPQF. The CDR3 region has the DNA TGTGCCAGCAGTCACGACGGACTCCTACCGCAGTTC.

The chain carries TRBV7-8 and TRBJ2-7; 12 nucleotides match TRBD1. After removal of 5 bases from V and 6 bases from J, the junction contained 11 bases not matched to a gene. Germline lookup yields CDR1 SGHVS and CDR2 FQNEAQ. The CDR3 is made up of 16 amino acids. CDR3 nucleotide sequence: TGTGCCAGCAGCCCGATCCTCCGGGACAGGGGGCGCGAGCAGTACTTC. This translates into CASSPILRDRGREQYF.

This clonotype appeared a few times. The J gene is TRBJ1-1, the V gene TRBV12-3 or TRBV12-4, with D possibly being TRBD1 (5 bases). V was cut by 5 bases and J by 1 base, with 11 bases left in between. CDR3 size: 14 residues. In nucleotides, the CDR3 is TGTGCCAGCAGTGGGGGGACCCCGAACACTGAAGCTTTCTTT. This gives the protein CASSGGTPNTEAFF.

V and J are TRBV20-1 and TRBJ2-7; 8 nucleotides line up with TRBD2. The V and J ends lost 6 bases and 6 bases, in that order; junction bases with no gene match: 10. Germline values: CDR1 DFQATT, CDR2 SNEGSKA (reference sequence). This CDR3 is built from 13 residues. Written as DNA, the CDR3 is TGCAGTGCCGGTCCAGCGGGAGATCTCGAGCAGTACTTC. Protein sequence: CSAGPAGDLEQYF.

The chain carries TRBV20-1 and TRBJ2-5; TRBD1 or TRBD2 may be the D gene (5 bases each). The V gene's germline CDR1 is DFQATT and CDR2 SNEGSKA (reference sequence). Trimming stripped 3 bases from V and 2 bases from J, with 13 bases between. This CDR3 region has 14 residues. The CDR3 loop reads CSASRDPFQETQYF. CDR3 nucleotide sequence: TGCAGTGCTAGCCGGGACCCTTTTCAAGAGACCCAGTACTTC.

This clonotype occurred a few times. The chain uses TRBV6-1 and TRBJ1-1; 10 nucleotides match TRBD1. With 6 bases clipped from V and 7 bases from J, the junction kept 8 bases outside the gene matches. Germline values: CDR1 MNHNS, CDR2 SASEGT. The CDR3 totals 14 residues. CDR3 amino acids: CASRNDRGRNEAFF. The CDR3 nucleotides read TGTGCCAGCAGAAACGACAGGGGGCGTAATGAAGCTTTCTTT.

This clonotype was detected a few times. The V gene is TRBV5-5, the J gene TRBJ2-5; TRBD2 might be the D (5 bases). Germline loops: CDR1 SGHKS, CDR2 YYEKEE (reference sequence). The CDR3 covers 13 residues. The ends were cut back, 2 bases at V and 2 bases at J, with 7 bases in the middle. DNA for the CDR3: TGTGCCAGCAGCTTCGGGGATCAAGAGACCCAGTACTTC. Protein sequence: CASSFGDQETQYF.

The chain employs TRBV5-1 and TRBJ2-7, with 9 bases fitting TRBD1. Germline V lookup: CDR1 SGHRS, CDR2 YFSETQ. Unmatched junction bases numbered 8, after V lost 4 bases and J lost 6 bases. This CDR3 has 14 amino acids. The CDR3 spells CASSTRTGVVEQYF. The CDR3 nucleotides read TGCGCCAGCAGCACCCGGACAGGGGTAGTCGAGCAGTACTTC.

This rearrangement joins TRBV20-1 to TRBJ2-1, with 11 bases that match TRBD2. The CDR3 is 17 residues long. Germline V lookup: CDR1 DFQATT, CDR2 SNEGSKA (reference sequence). After removal of 2 bases from V and 7 bases from J, the junction contained 13 bases not matched to a gene. CDR3 amino acids: CSARPASGRQLGNEQFF. The CDR3 nucleotides are TGCAGTGCTAGACCCGCTAGCGGGAGGCAGCTTGGGAATGAGCAGTTCTTC.

The rearrangement links TRBV7-9 to TRBJ2-3, with 9 bases aligning to TRBD2. V gave up 4 bases and J gave up 10 bases; unmatched junction bases: 12. CDR3 length equals 15 residues. The germline V gene has CDR1 SEHNR and CDR2 FQNEAQ (reference sequence). CDR3 sequence: CASSYPVAGAEAQYF. Here the CDR3 DNA reads TGTGCCAGCAGCTACCCCGTAGCGGGAGCAGAGGCGCAGTATTTT.